A selection of T cell receptor beta chains follows, all from one sample in a study of T cell responses to AZD1222 COVID-19 vaccine. Assay used: immunoSEQ multiplex PCR; TCRdb lists only in-frame clones, some missing. The sample has some 140,000 clones, 70% to 90% seen once. The material was peripheral blood, obtained 28 days after the second AZD1222 dose. Receptor source: an adult who received the AZD1222 COVID-19 vaccine. The CDR3 runs from the conserved cysteine through the conserved F or W. The order of the fields is CDR3 length, clone size, D gene, V gene, J gene, CDR3 protein, CDR3 DNA. A D gene is named only where the DNA matches it firmly. For some rows the clone size is stated as once, few or many, or as a class when expanded; others skip it.

CDR3 length: 13; clone size: once; D gene: .; V gene: TRBV11-2; J gene: TRBJ1-1; CDR3 protein: CASSPTVNTEAFF; CDR3 DNA: TGTGCCAGCAGCCCGACAGTCAACACTGAAGCTTTCTTT
CDR3 length: 13; clone size: .; D gene: TRBD1; V gene: TRBV2; J gene: TRBJ1-5; CDR3 protein: CASRTGASQPQHF; CDR3 DNA: TGTGCCAGCAGGACAGGGGCTTCTCAGCCCCAGCATTTT
CDR3 length: 13; clone size: .; D gene: .; V gene: TRBV5-4; J gene: TRBJ1-3; CDR3 protein: CASSSFSGNTIYF; CDR3 DNA: TGTGCCAGCAGCTCGTTTTCTGGAAACACCATATATTTT
CDR3 length: 11; clone size: .; D gene: .; V gene: TRBV30; J gene: TRBJ1-3; CDR3 protein: CAWSVLDTIYF; CDR3 DNA: TGTGCCTGGAGTGTATTGGACACCATATATTTT
CDR3 length: 13; clone size: .; D gene: .; V gene: TRBV7-9; J gene: TRBJ2-7; CDR3 protein: CASSLATSYEQYF; CDR3 DNA: TGTGCCAGCAGCTTAGCTACCTCCTACGAGCAGTACTTC
CDR3 length: 15; clone size: .; D gene: .; V gene: TRBV19; J gene: TRBJ1-2; CDR3 protein: CASSISDGISYGYTF; CDR3 DNA: TGTGCCAGTAGTATATCGGACGGAATATCGTATGGCTACACCTTC
CDR3 length: 13; clone size: .; D gene: .; V gene: TRBV3-1/TRBV3-2; J gene: TRBJ1-2; CDR3 protein: CASSQSGVTGYTF; CDR3 DNA: TGTGCCAGCAGCCAATCAGGGGTTACTGGCTACACCTTC
CDR3 length: 17; clone size: once; D gene: TRBD1; V gene: TRBV5-1; J gene: TRBJ1-1; CDR3 protein: CASSFMGTGRGNTEAFF; CDR3 DNA: TGCGCCAGCAGCTTTATGGGGACAGGGAGGGGGAACACTGAAGCTTTCTTT
CDR3 length: 14; clone size: .; D gene: .; V gene: TRBV18; J gene: TRBJ1-3; CDR3 protein: CASSPSQGRDTIYF; CDR3 DNA: TGTGCCAGCTCACCTTCGCAGGGTAGAGACACCATATATTTT
CDR3 length: 16; clone size: .; D gene: TRBD2; V gene: TRBV7-9; J gene: TRBJ2-5; CDR3 protein: CASSLMSSGFYETQYF; CDR3 DNA: TGTGCCAGCAGCTTAATGTCTAGCGGGTTTTACGAGACCCAGTACTTC
CDR3 length: 13; clone size: .; D gene: .; V gene: TRBV3-1/TRBV3-2; J gene: TRBJ2-5; CDR3 protein: CASSQEGEEAQYF; CDR3 DNA: TGTGCCAGCAGCCAAGAAGGGGAGGAGGCCCAGTACTTC
CDR3 length: 15; clone size: .; D gene: TRBD1; V gene: TRBV2; J gene: TRBJ1-4; CDR3 protein: CASSLDRGVYEKLFF; CDR3 DNA: TGTGCCAGCAGTCTTGACAGGGGAGTTTATGAAAAACTGTTTTTT
CDR3 length: 15; clone size: once; D gene: .; V gene: TRBV7-9; J gene: TRBJ1-4; CDR3 protein: CASSGLGQGNEKLFF; CDR3 DNA: TGTGCCAGCAGCGGTTTGGGGCAGGGAAATGAAAAACTGTTTTTT
CDR3 length: 14; clone size: .; D gene: TRBD1; V gene: TRBV7-3; J gene: TRBJ2-1; CDR3 protein: CASSAGTAYNEQFF; CDR3 DNA: TGTGCCAGCAGCGCTGGGACAGCTTACAATGAGCAGTTCTTC
CDR3 length: 14; clone size: .; D gene: .; V gene: TRBV25-1; J gene: TRBJ1-6; CDR3 protein: CASGRGSYNSPLHF; CDR3 DNA: TGTGCCAGCGGGCGGGGCTCCTATAATTCACCCCTCCACTTT
CDR3 length: 14; clone size: .; D gene: TRBD2; V gene: TRBV19; J gene: TRBJ2-7; CDR3 protein: CASSIQAGPYEQYF; CDR3 DNA: TGTGCCAGTAGTATACAAGCGGGGCCTTACGAGCAGTACTTC
CDR3 length: 14; clone size: .; D gene: .; V gene: TRBV5-1; J gene: TRBJ1-3; CDR3 protein: CASSYQGSGNTIYF; CDR3 DNA: TGCGCCAGCAGCTACCAGGGGTCTGGAAACACCATATATTTT
CDR3 length: 15; clone size: .; D gene: TRBD2; V gene: TRBV7-2; J gene: TRBJ2-3; CDR3 protein: CASSPGLASTDTQYF; CDR3 DNA: TGTGCCAGCAGCCCGGGACTAGCGAGCACAGATACGCAGTATTTT
CDR3 length: 15; clone size: .; D gene: TRBD1; V gene: TRBV7-9; J gene: TRBJ1-2; CDR3 protein: CASSLEDRGYRGYTF; CDR3 DNA: TGTGCCAGCAGCTTGGAGGACAGGGGGTACAGGGGCTACACCTTC
CDR3 length: 18; clone size: .; D gene: .; V gene: TRBV19; J gene: TRBJ1-2; CDR3 protein: CASSISQGSGVANYGYTF; CDR3 DNA: TGTGCCAGTAGTATTAGTCAGGGATCAGGGGTCGCTAACTATGGCTACACCTTC
CDR3 length: 14; clone size: .; D gene: .; V gene: TRBV6-6; J gene: TRBJ1-2; CDR3 protein: CASSYVVSNYGYTF; CDR3 DNA: TGTGCCAGCAGTTACGTGGTATCTAACTATGGCTACACCTTC
CDR3 length: 13; clone size: .; D gene: .; V gene: TRBV6-2/TRBV6-3; J gene: TRBJ1-2; CDR3 protein: CASSYPPGPRYTF; CDR3 DNA: TGTGCCAGCAGTTACCCTCCTGGCCCACGCTACACCTTC
CDR3 length: 13; clone size: .; D gene: TRBD1; V gene: TRBV7-2; J gene: TRBJ1-2; CDR3 protein: CASSPQGGYGYTF; CDR3 DNA: TGTGCCAGCAGCCCCCAGGGGGGCTATGGCTACACCTTC
CDR3 length: 13; clone size: .; D gene: .; V gene: TRBV4-2; J gene: TRBJ1-4; CDR3 protein: CASSQELNEKLFF; CDR3 DNA: TGTGCCAGCAGCCAAGAGCTGAATGAAAAACTGTTTTTT
CDR3 length: 15; clone size: .; D gene: TRBD2; V gene: TRBV19; J gene: TRBJ2-5; CDR3 protein: CASSLGTSGQETQYF; CDR3 DNA: TGTGCCAGTAGTCTGGGGACTAGCGGACAAGAGACCCAGTACTTC
CDR3 length: 15; clone size: .; D gene: .; V gene: TRBV5-1; J gene: TRBJ2-2; CDR3 protein: CASSQQVGGTGELFF; CDR3 DNA: TGCGCCAGCAGCCAGCAGGTCGGGGGAACCGGGGAGCTGTTTTTT
CDR3 length: 17; clone size: .; D gene: .; V gene: TRBV27; J gene: TRBJ2-1; CDR3 protein: CASSLRVGGLSYNEQFF; CDR3 DNA: TGTGCCAGCAGTTTACGTGTGGGGGGCCTATCCTACAATGAGCAGTTCTTC
CDR3 length: 12; clone size: .; D gene: .; V gene: TRBV29-1; J gene: TRBJ1-2; CDR3 protein: CSVDEGFRGYTF; CDR3 DNA: TGCAGCGTTGATGAGGGATTTCGGGGCTACACCTTC
CDR3 length: 13; clone size: .; D gene: .; V gene: TRBV6-5; J gene: TRBJ1-4; CDR3 protein: CASSSLGSEKLFF; CDR3 DNA: TGTGCCAGCAGTTCCCTTGGGTCCGAAAAACTGTTTTTT
CDR3 length: 16; clone size: once; D gene: .; V gene: TRBV6-2/TRBV6-3; J gene: TRBJ1-4; CDR3 protein: CASSYKVAGAREKLFF; CDR3 DNA: TGTGCCAGCAGTTACAAGGTTGCAGGGGCAAGAGAAAAACTGTTTTTT
CDR3 length: 16; clone size: .; D gene: .; V gene: TRBV19; J gene: TRBJ1-2; CDR3 protein: CASSIGRLNLNYGYTF; CDR3 DNA: TGTGCCAGTAGTATTGGCAGGCTTAATCTAAACTATGGCTACACCTTC
CDR3 length: 16; clone size: .; D gene: .; V gene: TRBV6-5; J gene: TRBJ1-1; CDR3 protein: CASSLGTRLVNTEAFF; CDR3 DNA: TGTGCCAGCAGTTTGGGGACCCGTTTGGTGAACACTGAAGCTTTCTTT
CDR3 length: 12; clone size: .; D gene: .; V gene: TRBV7-6; J gene: TRBJ2-5; CDR3 protein: CASSFWEETQYF; CDR3 DNA: TGTGCCAGCAGCTTCTGGGAAGAGACCCAGTACTTC
CDR3 length: 18; clone size: .; D gene: TRBD1; V gene: TRBV27; J gene: TRBJ2-2; CDR3 protein: CASSPQIGQGGATGELFF; CDR3 DNA: TGTGCCAGCAGTCCCCAAATCGGACAGGGGGGGGCCACCGGGGAGCTGTTTTTT
CDR3 length: 17; clone size: .; D gene: .; V gene: TRBV19; J gene: TRBJ1-2; CDR3 protein: CASRKMGESKANYGYTF; CDR3 DNA: TGTGCCAGTAGAAAGATGGGCGAGAGTAAAGCTAACTATGGCTACACCTTC
CDR3 length: 14; clone size: few; D gene: .; V gene: TRBV5-6; J gene: TRBJ2-1; CDR3 protein: CASSLGASFNEQFF; CDR3 DNA: TGTGCCAGCAGCTTAGGGGCCAGCTTCAATGAGCAGTTCTTC
CDR3 length: 15; clone size: .; D gene: .; V gene: TRBV11-2; J gene: TRBJ1-4; CDR3 protein: CASSPSISTNEKLFF; CDR3 DNA: TGTGCCAGCAGCCCCTCTATCTCAACTAATGAAAAACTGTTTTTT
CDR3 length: 12; clone size: .; D gene: .; V gene: TRBV18; J gene: TRBJ1-1; CDR3 protein: CASSPRQTEAFF; CDR3 DNA: TGTGCCAGCTCACCGCGACAGACTGAAGCTTTCTTT
CDR3 length: 14; clone size: .; D gene: .; V gene: TRBV5-1; J gene: TRBJ1-1; CDR3 protein: CASSPANRGTEAFF; CDR3 DNA: TGCGCCAGCAGCCCAGCAAATAGGGGCACTGAAGCTTTCTTT
CDR3 length: 15; clone size: once; D gene: TRBD2; V gene: TRBV29-1; J gene: TRBJ2-1; CDR3 protein: CSVAATSGRDNEQFF; CDR3 DNA: TGCAGCGTCGCGGCGACTAGCGGGAGAGACAATGAGCAGTTCTTC
CDR3 length: 16; clone size: .; D gene: TRBD1; V gene: TRBV27; J gene: TRBJ1-6; CDR3 protein: CASSLTGNSYNSPLHF; CDR3 DNA: TGTGCCAGCAGTTTGACAGGGAACTCCTATAATTCACCCCTCCACTTT
CDR3 length: 13; clone size: once; D gene: TRBD1; V gene: TRBV11-1; J gene: TRBJ1-1; CDR3 protein: CASSLDRGLEAFF; CDR3 DNA: TGTGCCAGCAGCTTAGACAGGGGGCTGGAGGCTTTCTTT
CDR3 length: 16; clone size: .; D gene: TRBD1; V gene: TRBV5-1; J gene: TRBJ1-2; CDR3 protein: CASSLGQGGANYGYTF; CDR3 DNA: TGCGCCAGCAGCCTAGGACAGGGGGGCGCTAACTATGGCTACACCTTC
CDR3 length: 11; clone size: .; D gene: .; V gene: TRBV7-9; J gene: TRBJ2-5; CDR3 protein: CASSPVAGQYF; CDR3 DNA: TGTGCCAGCAGCCCCGTGGCCGGACAGTACTTC
CDR3 length: 14; clone size: .; D gene: .; V gene: TRBV30; J gene: TRBJ1-5; CDR3 protein: CAWNRGGFNQPQHF; CDR3 DNA: TGTGCCTGGAATAGGGGCGGCTTCAATCAGCCCCAGCATTTT
CDR3 length: 12; clone size: .; D gene: .; V gene: TRBV7-9; J gene: TRBJ2-5; CDR3 protein: CASSLHEETQYF; CDR3 DNA: TGTGCCAGCAGCTTACACGAAGAGACCCAGTACTTC
CDR3 length: 17; clone size: .; D gene: TRBD2; V gene: TRBV5-4; J gene: TRBJ2-3; CDR3 protein: CASTPPARGSSTDTQYF; CDR3 DNA: TGTGCCAGCACCCCTCCCGCGCGGGGGAGTAGCACAGATACGCAGTATTTT
CDR3 length: 13; clone size: .; D gene: .; V gene: TRBV6-6; J gene: TRBJ1-1; CDR3 protein: CASSSGTNTEAFF; CDR3 DNA: TGTGCCAGCAGCTCCGGCACGAACACTGAAGCTTTCTTT
CDR3 length: 13; clone size: .; D gene: .; V gene: TRBV18; J gene: TRBJ1-2; CDR3 protein: CASSLGDAYGYTF; CDR3 DNA: TGTGCCAGCTCACTGGGGGATGCCTATGGCTACACCTTC
CDR3 length: 15; clone size: .; D gene: .; V gene: TRBV9; J gene: TRBJ2-3; CDR3 protein: CASSVSGISTDTQYF; CDR3 DNA: TGTGCCAGCAGCGTCAGTGGGATTAGCACAGATACGCAGTATTTT
CDR3 length: 12; clone size: .; D gene: .; V gene: TRBV7-2; J gene: TRBJ2-5; CDR3 protein: CASSRQQETQYF; CDR3 DNA: TGTGCCAGCAGTCGACAGCAAGAGACCCAGTACTTC
CDR3 length: 14; clone size: few; D gene: .; V gene: TRBV11-1; J gene: TRBJ1-6; CDR3 protein: CASSLDGGNSPLHF; CDR3 DNA: TGTGCCAGCAGCTTGGACGGGGGGAATTCACCCCTCCACTTT
CDR3 length: 13; clone size: .; D gene: .; V gene: TRBV30; J gene: TRBJ2-5; CDR3 protein: CAWVGGPGETQYF; CDR3 DNA: TGTGCCTGGGTTGGGGGGCCGGGAGAGACCCAGTACTTC